This entry describes one T cell receptor (beta chain). The CDR3 is 14 residues long. Germline values: CDR1 SGHVS, CDR2 FQNEAQ. Trimming left V 5 bases short and J 2 bases short, with 12 bases between. The sample originates from a study of control samples from healthy donors and cancer patients. Libraries were prepared by immunoSEQ multiplex PCR; TCRdb keeps only in-frame clonotypes and omits some of them. Of fewer than 200,000 clones detected, 93% appear once; the ten largest clones hold over 4%. The sequenced sample was blood. V usage is TRBV7-8 and J usage is TRBJ2-5; D may correspond to TRBD1 or TRBD2 (5 bases each). This receptor was taken from a woman aged 60 to 75 in good health. The CDR3 DNA sequence: TGTGCCAGCAGCCTGGGGACGGTTCAAGAGACCCAGTACTTC. Residues: CASSLGTVQETQYF.